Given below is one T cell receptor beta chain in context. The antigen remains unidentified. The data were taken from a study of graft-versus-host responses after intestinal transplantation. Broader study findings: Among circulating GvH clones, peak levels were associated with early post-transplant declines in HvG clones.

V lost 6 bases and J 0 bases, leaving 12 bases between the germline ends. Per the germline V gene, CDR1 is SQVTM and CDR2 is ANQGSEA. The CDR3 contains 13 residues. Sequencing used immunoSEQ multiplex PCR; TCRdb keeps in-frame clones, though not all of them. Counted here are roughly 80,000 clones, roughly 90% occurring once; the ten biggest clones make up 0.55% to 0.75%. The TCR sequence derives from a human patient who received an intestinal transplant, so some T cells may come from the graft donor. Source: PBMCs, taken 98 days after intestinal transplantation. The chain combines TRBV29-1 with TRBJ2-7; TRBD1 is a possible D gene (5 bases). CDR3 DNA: TGCAGCGTAGGACGACAGAGCTCCTACGAGCAGTACTTC. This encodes CSVGRQSSYEQYF.